This T cell receptor beta chain appears in the sequencing data of a study of blood T cells in healthy people across ages. The study, taken as a whole, reports: Diversity was higher, and naive CD4+ cells more numerous, in long-lived donors than in aged donors.

Primers used in a second PCR of about 6 to 11 cycles were a sample-barcoded 5' primer and a J-beta primer mix. TCRdb analysed the 5' RACE reads with MiXCR anew, one entry per CDR3 protein. The sample contains 550,000 to 700,000 distinct CDR3 sequences, 27% of which appear only once. Germline lookup yields CDR1 ENHRY and CDR2 SYGVKD. The CDR3 has 14 residues. Trimming cost V 11 bases and J 0 bases; bases outside gene matches: 5. About this clonotype itself: Its antigen is still unknown.

The chain joins TRBV10-3 to TRBJ2-2; the match to TRBD2 covers 8 bases. This clonotype was obtained from a woman aged 65 to 85 in good health. Sequencing was done on a sample of blood. This CDR3 is CAFQRGPNTGELFF. CDR3 DNA: TGTGCCTTCCAGCGGGGGCCGAACACCGGGGAGCTGTTTTTT.